These 26 T cell receptor beta chains originate from one sample sequenced in a study of a mutant IDH1 vaccine in newly diagnosed glioma. Profiling relied on immunoSEQ multiplex PCR, and the TCRdb table lists in-frame clones only, not all of them. The top ten clones hold about 5% of a sample with 56,000 or so clones, around three quarters of them seen once. No antigen has been identified for these receptors. Sample time point: week 47, end of study. Every single dose of the vaccine, 300 ug of mutant IDH1 20-mer peptide, came with topical imiquimod. Sequences were derived from PBMCs, sampled from a glioma patient whose treatment included an IDH1 peptide vaccine. The receptors stem from a man aged 50 to 59 with glioma.

In its sample, this clone was seen a few times. The chain combines TRBV10-2 with TRBJ1-2; 11 bases agree with TRBD1. The CDR3 runs 13 residues. Germline CDR1 is WSHSY and CDR2 is SAAADI. V shed 6 bases, J shed 8 bases, and the junction held 5 bases outside the gene matches. For the CDR3, the DNA is TGCGCCAGCAGCGAGAGGACAGGGGGCGGCTACACCTTC. Protein: CASSERTGGGYTF.

V gene TRBV6-5 combines with J gene TRBJ1-2, with unresolved D. The CDR3 length is 13 residues. Germline V gene lookup returns CDR1 MNHEY and CDR2 SVGAGI. Trimming left V 2 bases short and J 6 bases short, with 10 bases between. CDR3 sequence: CASSYGPPNGYTF. CDR3 sequence (DNA): TGTGCCAGCAGTTACGGGCCCCCCAATGGCTACACCTTC.

This chain joins TRBV12-5 and TRBJ2-5; the match to TRBD2 covers 16 bases. Germline V gene data show CDR1 as LGHNT and CDR2 as FRNRAP. V gave up 3 bases and J gave up 4 bases; unmatched junction bases: 2. This CDR3 region has 16 residues. The CDR3 protein is CASGFGTSGRGETQYF. The CDR3 DNA reads TGTGCTAGTGGTTTCGGGACTAGCGGGAGGGGAGAGACCCAGTACTTC.

The CDR3, as DNA: TGTGCCAGCAGCTTATACGGGGCAGAGCAGTTCTTC. Translated: CASSLYGAEQFF. V usage is TRBV7-9 and J usage is TRBJ2-1; D is perhaps TRBD1 or TRBD2 (5 bases each). V lost 2 bases and J 10 bases, leaving 9 bases between the germline ends. CDR1 SEHNR and CDR2 FQNEAQ come from the germline V gene (reference sequence). This CDR3 is 12 amino acids long.

This clone was seen a handful of times. The rearrangement joins TRBV19 to TRBJ1-2, with D perhaps TRBD1 (6 bases). V was shortened by 5 bases and J by 4 bases, with 14 bases between the two germline ends. The CDR3 is 14 residues long. Germline V gene sequence: CDR1 LNHDA, CDR2 SQIVND (reference sequence). CDR3 in DNA: TGTGCCAGTAGTCCTCCGGGACACCTCTATGGCTACACCTTC. Translation gives CASSPPGHLYGYTF.

The V call is TRBV5-1, the J call TRBJ2-2; 7 bases match TRBD2. J was trimmed by 4 bases and V by 3 bases; bases with no gene match: 9. Germline V gene lookup returns CDR1 SGHRS and CDR2 YFSETQ. This CDR3 has 16 residues. In DNA, the CDR3 is TGCGCCAGCAGCTCGGGACTCTCGGGGGGCACCGGGGAGCTGTTTTTT. This gives the protein CASSSGLSGGTGELFF.

This clone was observed a single time. The chain joins TRBV2 to TRBJ2-7; D unclear. This CDR3 region has 12 residues. Germline V gene lookup returns CDR1 SNHLY and CDR2 FYNNEI. Trimming shortened V by 8 bases and J by 3 bases, and 11 bases separated the two germline ends. The CDR3 reads CASASGGYEQYF. The CDR3 nucleotides are TGTGCCAGCGCCTCGGGCGGCTACGAGCAGTACTTC.

The chain uses TRBV9 and TRBJ1-4; D remains ambiguous. Between the trimmed V and J ends, which lost 0 bases and 4 bases, there was a span of 10 bases. Germline values: CDR1 SGDLS, CDR2 YYNGEE. The CDR3 spans 15 residues. The chain's CDR3 is CASSVGSEGNEKLFF. CDR3 bases: TGTGCCAGCAGCGTAGGGAGCGAGGGTAATGAAAAACTGTTTTTT.

A remark on this clone: At one end the junction does not follow the germline gene, possibly because of a read error. This chain joins TRBV6-1 and TRBJ1-2, with D maybe TRBD1 (5 bases). The CDR3 loop spans 15 amino acids. CDR1 is MNHNS, CDR2 SASEGT, per germline. CDR3 DNA sequence: TGTGCCAGCAGGGAAGTGTTTGGGTGGGACGGGGACTACACCTTC. It encodes CASREVFGWDGDYTF.

The chain combines TRBV16 with TRBJ2-3; D is ambiguous. With 0 bases removed from V and 4 bases from J, the gap between germline ends came to 8 bases. CDR1 and CDR2 from the germline V gene are KGHSY and FQNENV. CDR3 length: 14 residues. The CDR3 region is CASSQSGSSDTQYF. CDR3 bases: TGTGCCAGCAGCCAATCAGGCAGCTCAGATACGCAGTATTTT.

The chain is built from TRBV7-2 and TRBJ2-7; D is ambiguous. Looked up from germline, CDR1 is SGHTA and CDR2 is FQGNSA. This CDR3 has 14 amino acids. V lost 5 bases and J 4 bases, leaving 15 bases between the germline ends. This chain's CDR3 is CASSTAVRYYEQYF. CDR3 nucleotides: TGTGCCAGCAGCACGGCGGTCAGATATTACGAGCAGTACTTC.

There are a few counts of this clone. The chain couples TRBV2 to TRBJ1-2; no clear D gene. This CDR3 has 14 residues. V was shortened by 3 bases and J by 4 bases, with 12 bases between the two germline ends. Germline assignment: CDR1 SNHLY and CDR2 FYNNEI. In nucleotides, the CDR3 is TGTGCCAGCAGTGATTATCTGGACTCCTATGGCTACACCTTC. Amino acids: CASSDYLDSYGYTF.

The chain combines TRBV9 with TRBJ2-3; 12 nucleotides agree with TRBD2. Germline values: CDR1 SGDLS, CDR2 YYNGEE. The V gene end was trimmed by 3 bases and the J gene end by 1 base; junction bases not matched to a gene: 3. The CDR3 contains 16 residues. CDR3 loop: CASSDGLAGRTDTQYF. The DNA of the CDR3 is TGTGCCAGCAGCGATGGACTAGCGGGGCGCACAGATACGCAGTATTTT.

This chain links TRBV4-2 with TRBJ1-1, with D unclear. Germline V gene lookup returns CDR1 LGHNA and CDR2 YNFKEQ. The V end lost 4 bases, the J end lost 0 bases, and 9 bases lay between the germline ends. This CDR3 is built from 14 residues. CDR3: CASSRRTVNTEAFF. The DNA for the CDR3 is TGTGCCAGCAGCCGCAGGACTGTGAACACTGAAGCTTTCTTT.

J is TRBJ1-1 and V is TRBV6-5; unclear D gene. Trimming removed 6 bases from V and 8 bases from J, with 13 bases in between. Germline values: CDR1 MNHEY, CDR2 SVGAGI. The CDR3 length is 12 residues. Here the CDR3 reads CASRPLRGEAFF. In DNA form, the CDR3 reads TGTGCCAGCAGACCCCTGAGAGGGGAAGCTTTCTTT.

The J gene is TRBJ1-1, the V gene TRBV2, with D possibly being TRBD1 (5 bases). Germline values: CDR1 SNHLY, CDR2 FYNNEI. The CDR3 is made up of 14 amino acids. The germline V and J ends were trimmed by 2 bases and 4 bases, with 11 bases remaining between them. CDR3 amino acids: CASSELGESTEAFF. In nucleotides, the CDR3 is TGTGCCAGCAGTGAACTGGGGGAGTCCACTGAAGCTTTCTTT.

This CDR3 is CASSSGTGLGQQYF. DNA of the CDR3: TGTGCCAGCAGCTCCGGGACAGGGTTGGGACAGCAGTACTTC. The chain links TRBV5-6 to TRBJ2-7; 9 bases align to TRBD1. With V trimmed by 3 bases and J by 8 bases, 9 bases remained unmatched. This CDR3 is built from 14 residues. In germline, CDR1 is SGHDT, CDR2 YYEEEE.

The rearrangement links TRBV7-9 to TRBJ2-1, with D perhaps matching TRBD1 or TRBD2 (5 bases each). The V gene's germline CDR1 is SEHNR and CDR2 FQNEAQ (reference sequence). The CDR3 loop spans 13 amino acids. Trimming took off 1 base at V and 10 bases at J, with 11 bases between the two ends. For the CDR3, the DNA is TGTGCCAGCAGCTTAGGGGTCGGGACGGAGCAGTTCTTC. This translates into CASSLGVGTEQFF.

This clone was seen only once. This rearrangement joins TRBV7-8 to TRBJ2-5; D remains ambiguous. The CDR3 has 15 amino acids. With 3 bases removed from V and 1 base from J, the gap between germline ends came to 12 bases. Germline assignment: CDR1 SGHVS and CDR2 FQNEAQ. This CDR3 reads CASSFGVAFQETQYF. CDR3 sequence (DNA): TGTGCCAGCAGCTTTGGGGTTGCCTTCCAAGAGACCCAGTACTTC.

In DNA, the CDR3 is TGCGCCAGCAGCAAAGGACAGGGGGCGTGGTGGGAAAAACTGTTTTTT. Translation: CASSKGQGAWWEKLFF. The chain couples TRBV5-1 to TRBJ1-4; 11 nucleotides align to TRBD1. The CDR3 extends over 16 amino acids. Losses at the gene ends were 4 bases for V and 8 bases for J; bases not matched to a gene: 10. Looked up from germline, CDR1 is SGHRS and CDR2 is YFSETQ.

The V call is TRBV6-5, the J call TRBJ2-7; 9 nucleotides match TRBD1. The germline V gene encodes CDR1 MNHEY and CDR2 SVGAGI. The CDR3 spans 15 residues. Trimming took 7 bases from V and 5 from J; bases not matched to a gene: 12. CDR3 sequence reads: CASKTPGRDRDEQYF. The DNA for the CDR3 is TGTGCCAGCAAAACCCCAGGACGGGACAGGGACGAGCAGTACTTC.

This clone occurred a few times. V is TRBV7-2 and J is TRBJ1-3, with D possibly TRBD1 on 6 matching bases. The germline V gene has CDR1 SGHTA and CDR2 FQGNSA. Trimming pared 5 bases from V and 4 bases from J, leaving 18 bases between. CDR3 length: 16 amino acids. The CDR3 here is CASSPYRAGSGNTIYF. The CDR3 DNA reads TGTGCCAGCAGCCCTTACAGGGCAGGGAGCGGAAACACCATATATTTT.

The chain links TRBV7-2 to TRBJ2-2; D tentatively fits TRBD1 or TRBD2 (5 bases each). Germline CDR1 reads SGHTA; CDR2 reads FQGNSA. V was shortened by 2 bases and J by 0 bases, with 10 bases between the two germline ends. This CDR3 contains 16 residues. The CDR3 region has the DNA TGTGCCAGCAGCTTATCCGGGGCACCGAACACCGGGGAGCTGTTTTTT. This codes for CASSLSGAPNTGELFF. Together with reference TRBV7-2 and TRBJ2-2, the CDR3 gives the full variable domain: GAGVSQSPSNKVTEKGKDVELRCDPISGHTALYWYRQSLGQGLEFLIYFQGNSAPDKSGLPSDRFSAERTGGSVSTLTIQRTQQEDSAVYLCASSLSGAPNTGELFFGEGSRLTVL.

The chain recombines TRBV27 with TRBJ1-5, with TRBD1 identical over 7 bases. Germline assignment: CDR1 MNHEY and CDR2 SMNVEV (reference sequence). Unmatched junction bases numbered 4, after V lost 5 bases and J lost 9 bases. The CDR3 loop spans 12 amino acids. DNA of the CDR3: TGTGCCAGCAGTAGACAGGGTGGGCCCCAGCATTTT. The encoded protein is CASSRQGGPQHF.

The chain combines TRBV15 with TRBJ1-5; D call uncertain. Trimming took 0 bases from V and 11 from J, leaving 8 bases between them. CDR3 length: 12 residues. Germline lookup yields CDR1 LNHNV and CDR2 YYDKDF (reference sequence). CDR3 DNA: TGTGCCACCAGCAGAGAGGGGATGGCCCAGCATTTT. Its translation is CATSREGMAQHF.

This chain links TRBV2 with TRBJ2-2, with 7 bases that match TRBD2. CDR1 is SNHLY, CDR2 FYNNEI, per germline. This CDR3 contains 17 residues. V lost 5 bases to trimming and J lost 5 bases; unmatched junction nucleotides: 14. Written as DNA, the CDR3 is TGTGCCAGCAGTCCGGGCCTTACGCGGGGGAAGACCGGGGAGCTGTTTTTT. Its translation: CASSPGLTRGKTGELFF.